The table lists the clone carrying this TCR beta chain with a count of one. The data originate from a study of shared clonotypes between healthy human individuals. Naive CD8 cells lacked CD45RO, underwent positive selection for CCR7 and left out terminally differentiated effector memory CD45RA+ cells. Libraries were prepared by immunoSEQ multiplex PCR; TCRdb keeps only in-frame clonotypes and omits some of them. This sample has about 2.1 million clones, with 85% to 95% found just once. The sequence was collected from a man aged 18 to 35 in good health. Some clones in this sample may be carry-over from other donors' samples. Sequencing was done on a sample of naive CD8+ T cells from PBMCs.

CDR3 residues: CATRAGTGELFF. CDR3 nucleotides: TGTGCCACCAGGGCAGGCACCGGGGAGCTGTTTTTT. The rearrangement links TRBV5-7 to TRBJ2-2; tentatively, D is TRBD1 (5 bases). TRBV5-7 belongs to the ORF category, with a function that is uncertain. This CDR3 is 12 amino acids long. Trimming left V 9 bases short and J 4 bases short, with 10 bases between.